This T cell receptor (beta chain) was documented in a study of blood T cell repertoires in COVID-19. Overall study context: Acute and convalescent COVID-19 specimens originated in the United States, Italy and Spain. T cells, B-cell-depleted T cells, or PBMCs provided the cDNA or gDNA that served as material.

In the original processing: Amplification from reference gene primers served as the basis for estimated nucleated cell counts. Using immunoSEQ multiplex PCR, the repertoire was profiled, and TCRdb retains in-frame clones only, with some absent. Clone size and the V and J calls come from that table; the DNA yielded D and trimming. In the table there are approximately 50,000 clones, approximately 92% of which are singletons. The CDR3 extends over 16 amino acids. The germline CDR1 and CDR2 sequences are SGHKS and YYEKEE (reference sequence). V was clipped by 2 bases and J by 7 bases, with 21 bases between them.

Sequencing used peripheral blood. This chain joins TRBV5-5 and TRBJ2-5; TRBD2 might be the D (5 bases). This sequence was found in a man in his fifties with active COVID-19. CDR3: CASSLRGLTSLGTQYF. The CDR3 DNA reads TGTGCCAGCAGCTTACGCGGACTCACCTCCCTTGGGACCCAGTACTTC.